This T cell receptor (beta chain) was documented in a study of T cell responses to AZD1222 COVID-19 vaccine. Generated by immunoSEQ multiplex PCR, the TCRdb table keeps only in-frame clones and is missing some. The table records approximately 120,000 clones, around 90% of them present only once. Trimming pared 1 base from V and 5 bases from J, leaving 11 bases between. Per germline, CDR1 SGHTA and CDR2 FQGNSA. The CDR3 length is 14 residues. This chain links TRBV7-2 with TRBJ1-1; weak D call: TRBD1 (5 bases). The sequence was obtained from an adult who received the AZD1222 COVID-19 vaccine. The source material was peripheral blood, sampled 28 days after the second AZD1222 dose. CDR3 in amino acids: CASSLGTFPTEAFF. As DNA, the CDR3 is TGTGCCAGCAGCTTAGGGACATTCCCTACTGAAGCTTTCTTT.